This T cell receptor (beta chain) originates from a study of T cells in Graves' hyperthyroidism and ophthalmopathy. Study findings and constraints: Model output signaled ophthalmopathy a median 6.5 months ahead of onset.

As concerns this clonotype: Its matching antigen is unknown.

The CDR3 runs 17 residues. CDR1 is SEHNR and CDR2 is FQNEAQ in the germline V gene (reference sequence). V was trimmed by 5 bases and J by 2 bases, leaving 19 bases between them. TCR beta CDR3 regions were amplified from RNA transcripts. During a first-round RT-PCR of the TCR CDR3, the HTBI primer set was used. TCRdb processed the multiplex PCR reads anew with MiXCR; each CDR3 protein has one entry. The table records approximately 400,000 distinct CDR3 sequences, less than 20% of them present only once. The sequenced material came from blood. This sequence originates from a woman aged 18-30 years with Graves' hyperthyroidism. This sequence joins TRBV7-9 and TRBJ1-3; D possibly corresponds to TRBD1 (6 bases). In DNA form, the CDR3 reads TGTGCCAGCAGCACCGCCGCCGGGACACCGACTGGAAACACCATATATTTT. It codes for CASSTAAGTPTGNTIYF.